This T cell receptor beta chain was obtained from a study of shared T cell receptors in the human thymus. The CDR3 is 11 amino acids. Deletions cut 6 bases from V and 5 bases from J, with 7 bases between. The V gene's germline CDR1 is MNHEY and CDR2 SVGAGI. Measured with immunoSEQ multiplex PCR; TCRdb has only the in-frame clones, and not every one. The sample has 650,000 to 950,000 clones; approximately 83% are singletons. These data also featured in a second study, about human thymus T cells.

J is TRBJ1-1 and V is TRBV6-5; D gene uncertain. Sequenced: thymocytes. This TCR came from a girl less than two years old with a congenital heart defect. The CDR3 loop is CASRGETEAFF. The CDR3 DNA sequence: TGTGCCAGCAGAGGAGAAACTGAAGCTTTCTTT.